Listed below are T cell receptor beta chains from one sample, sequenced in a study of T cell responses to AZD1222 COVID-19 vaccine. The assay was immunoSEQ multiplex PCR, and TCRdb's table has in-frame clones only and misses some. Here the sample spans around 66,000 clones, roughly 87% being singletons. The source was peripheral blood, collected on day 0 of AZD1222 vaccination. The source of these receptors is an adult in good health. Both conserved end residues are part of each CDR3. Part of the rows lack a size; the others show once, few, many or a class for expanded clones.

J,size,length,V,CDR3
TRBJ1-2,-,15,TRBV5-4,CASSGGTVAGYGYTF
TRBJ2-5,-,14,TRBV20-1,CSASLGRGQETQYF
TRBJ2-5,-,15,TRBV6-2/TRBV6-3,CASSLTSGGAETQYF
TRBJ1-2,-,13,TRBV5-4,CASSGRVNYGYTF
TRBJ1-3,-,16,TRBV7-8,CASSLAWQGVGNTIYF
TRBJ2-7,-,14,TRBV9,CASSASPQQGEQYF
TRBJ1-1,-,15,TRBV27,CASSLYDRGDTEAFF
TRBJ1-2,-,15,TRBV2,CASSPSDRDAYGYTF
TRBJ2-7,-,15,TRBV30,CAWSNGRTSSYEQYF
TRBJ1-5,-,16,TRBV19,CASSILGGRSNQPQHF
TRBJ2-3,-,15,TRBV9,CASSVSTSYTDTQYF
TRBJ1-2,-,14,TRBV25-1,CASSDPWTGGGYTF
TRBJ1-1,few,12,TRBV2,CASSTGPTEAFF
TRBJ2-7,-,15,TRBV19,CASSIVSGGGYEQYF
TRBJ1-5,-,13,TRBV30,CACGARGNQPQHF
TRBJ2-7,-,13,TRBV12-3/TRBV12-4,CASSLATTYEQYF
TRBJ1-1,-,15,TRBV6-5,CASRPTGLGNTEAFF
TRBJ1-1,-,16,TRBV19,CASSITFGRVNTEAFF
TRBJ1-4,-,14,TRBV5-5,CASSLLSGNEKLFF
TRBJ1-5,-,16,TRBV5-1,CASSSGTGGSNQPQHF
TRBJ1-2,-,15,TRBV6-5,CASSYSKAGPSGYTF
TRBJ2-2,-,13,TRBV4-1,CASSQVYTGELFF
TRBJ1-5,once,15,TRBV6-5,CASSPSRTGDQSQHF
TRBJ1-1,-,15,TRBV14,CASSQVRGKGTEAFF
TRBJ1-1,-,14,TRBV21-1,CASSNSGGNTEAFF
TRBJ2-7,-,13,TRBV6-6,CASTGESSYEQYF
TRBJ2-2,-,15,TRBV7-3,CASSLRGEVTGELFF
TRBJ2-7,-,14,TRBV5-1,CASSLPSGSYEQYF
TRBJ2-1,-,14,TRBV2,CARDPSGGAVEQFF
TRBJ1-3,few,12,TRBV7-9,CASSLIGNTIYF
TRBJ2-7,-,16,TRBV30,CAWSARGDRGPSGQYF
TRBJ1-1,few,19,TRBV28,CASSLYGQGGFWMNTEAFF
TRBJ2-7,-,12,TRBV11-3,CASSLEEYEQYF
TRBJ1-1,-,12,TRBV12-3/TRBV12-4,CASSEWFTEAFF
TRBJ1-3,-,12,TRBV19,CATKTGGNTIYF
TRBJ2-1,-,18,TRBV7-9,CASSLGLAGGRSYNEQFF
TRBJ2-3,-,17,TRBV2,CASSRWTSGGGTDTQYF
TRBJ2-7,-,17,TRBV11-2,CASSLVRGAGEHYEQYF
TRBJ2-7,-,16,TRBV4-1,CASSQEPPGGGQEQYF
TRBJ2-3,-,16,TRBV5-6,CASSWGPADYTDTQYF
TRBJ2-5,-,13,TRBV2,CASSEAGLETQYF
TRBJ1-5,once,16,TRBV28,CASSSVGGGGFQPQHF
TRBJ1-1,-,15,TRBV6-6,CASSTPGSRNTEAFF
TRBJ1-2,few,14,TRBV4-2,CASSQATGGSGYTF
TRBJ1-3,-,15,TRBV7-3,CASSFGPSSGNTIYF
TRBJ1-1,once,14,TRBV11-2,CASSLTDENTEAFF
TRBJ1-1,-,15,TRBV3-1/TRBV3-2,CASSHIDRGQTEAFF
TRBJ1-5,-,12,TRBV19,CASSIGQQPQHF
TRBJ2-1,-,16,TRBV7-2,CASSLNSGGAWNEQFF